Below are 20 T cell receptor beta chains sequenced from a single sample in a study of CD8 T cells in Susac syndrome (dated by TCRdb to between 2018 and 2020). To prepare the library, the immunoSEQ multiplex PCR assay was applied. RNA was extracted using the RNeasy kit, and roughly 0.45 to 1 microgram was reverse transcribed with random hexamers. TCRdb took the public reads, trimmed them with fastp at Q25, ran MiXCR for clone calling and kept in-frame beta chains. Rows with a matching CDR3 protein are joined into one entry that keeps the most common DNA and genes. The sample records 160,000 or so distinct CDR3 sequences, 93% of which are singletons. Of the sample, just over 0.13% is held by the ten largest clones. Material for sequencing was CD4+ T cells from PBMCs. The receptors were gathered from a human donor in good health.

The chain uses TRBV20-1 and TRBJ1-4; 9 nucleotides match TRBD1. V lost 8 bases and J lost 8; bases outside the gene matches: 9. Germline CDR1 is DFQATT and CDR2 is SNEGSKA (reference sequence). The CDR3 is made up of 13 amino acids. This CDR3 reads CSPRDREREKLFF. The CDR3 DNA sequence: TGCAGTCCCCGGGACAGGGAGAGGGAAAAACTGTTTTTT.

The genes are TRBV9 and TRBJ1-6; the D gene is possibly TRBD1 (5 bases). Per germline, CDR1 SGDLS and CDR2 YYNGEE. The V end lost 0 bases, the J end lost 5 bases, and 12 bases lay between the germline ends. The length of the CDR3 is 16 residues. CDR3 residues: CASSVDPGTDNSPLHF. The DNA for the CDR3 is TGTGCCAGCAGCGTAGACCCGGGGACCGATAATTCACCCCTCCACTTT. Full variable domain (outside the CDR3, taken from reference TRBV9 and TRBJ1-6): DSGVTQTPKHLITATGQRVTLRCSPRSGDLSVYWYQQSLDQGLQFLIQYYNGEERAKGNILERFSAQQFPDLHSELNLSSLELGDSALYFCASSVDPGTDNSPLHFGNGTRLTVT.

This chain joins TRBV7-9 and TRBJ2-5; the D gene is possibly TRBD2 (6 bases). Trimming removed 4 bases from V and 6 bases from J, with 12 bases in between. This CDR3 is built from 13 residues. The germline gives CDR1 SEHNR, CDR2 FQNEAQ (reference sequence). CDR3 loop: CASSSGLFKTQYF. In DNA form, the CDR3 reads TGTGCCAGCAGCTCGGGACTCTTCAAGACCCAGTACTTC.

This chain's CDR3 is CASSTRYRGGHQPQHF. CDR3 coding DNA: TGTGCCAGCAGCACAAGGTACAGGGGAGGCCATCAGCCCCAGCATTTT. The chain couples TRBV9 to TRBJ1-5; the match to TRBD1 covers 7 bases. This CDR3 is built from 16 residues. Germline V gene data show CDR1 as SGDLS and CDR2 as YYNGEE. The J segment lost 5 bases and the V segment lost 4 bases, leaving 12 bases of the junction unmatched.

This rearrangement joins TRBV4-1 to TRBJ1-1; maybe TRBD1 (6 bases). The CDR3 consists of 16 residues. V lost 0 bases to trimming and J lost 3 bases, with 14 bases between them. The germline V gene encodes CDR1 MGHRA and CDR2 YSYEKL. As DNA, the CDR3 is TGCGCCAGCAGCCAAGATTTAAGGGGGGCAGACACTGAAGCTTTCTTT. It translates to CASSQDLRGADTEAFF.

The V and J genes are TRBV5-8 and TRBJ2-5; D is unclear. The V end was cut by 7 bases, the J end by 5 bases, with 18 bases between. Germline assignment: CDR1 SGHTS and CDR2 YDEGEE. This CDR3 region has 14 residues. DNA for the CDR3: TGTGCCAGCCCAACTGGCGGCTATTGGGAGACCCAGTACTTC. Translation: CASPTGGYWETQYF.

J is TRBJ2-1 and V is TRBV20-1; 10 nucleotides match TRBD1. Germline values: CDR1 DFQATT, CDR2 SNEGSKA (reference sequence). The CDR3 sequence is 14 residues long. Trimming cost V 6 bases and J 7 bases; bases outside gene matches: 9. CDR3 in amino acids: CSASLWDRGNEQFF. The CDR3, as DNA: TGCAGTGCGTCACTCTGGGACAGGGGTAATGAGCAGTTCTTC.

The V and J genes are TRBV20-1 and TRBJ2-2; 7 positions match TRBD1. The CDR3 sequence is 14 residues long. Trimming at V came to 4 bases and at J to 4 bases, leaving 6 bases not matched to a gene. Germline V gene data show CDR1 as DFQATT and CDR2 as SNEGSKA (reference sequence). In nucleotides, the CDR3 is TGCAGTGCTACGACCAACAGGGGCACCGGGGAGCTGTTTTTT. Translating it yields CSATTNRGTGELFF.

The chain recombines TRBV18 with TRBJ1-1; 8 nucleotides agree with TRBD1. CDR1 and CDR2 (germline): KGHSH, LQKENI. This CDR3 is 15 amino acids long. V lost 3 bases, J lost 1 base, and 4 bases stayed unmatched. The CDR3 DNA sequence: TGTGCCAGCTCACCTGTCGACAGGGGGAACACTGAAGCTTTCTTT. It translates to CASSPVDRGNTEAFF.

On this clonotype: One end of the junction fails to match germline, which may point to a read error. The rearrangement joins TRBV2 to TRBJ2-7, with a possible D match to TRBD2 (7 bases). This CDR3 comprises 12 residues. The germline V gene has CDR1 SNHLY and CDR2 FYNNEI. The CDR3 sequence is CASGEGGDEQYF. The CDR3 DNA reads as TGTGCCAGCGGTGAGGGGGGGGACGAGCAGTACTTC. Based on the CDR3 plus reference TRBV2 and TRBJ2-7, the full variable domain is EPEVTQTPSHQVTQMGQEVILRCVPISNHLYFYWYRQILGQKVEFLVSFYNNEISEKSEIFDDQFSVERPDGSNFTLKIRSTKLEDSAMYFCASGEGGDEQYFGPGTRLTVT.

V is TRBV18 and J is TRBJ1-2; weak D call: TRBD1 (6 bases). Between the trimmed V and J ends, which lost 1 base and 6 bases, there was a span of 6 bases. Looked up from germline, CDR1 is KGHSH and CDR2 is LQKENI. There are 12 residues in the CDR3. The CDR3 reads CASSPRQDGYTF. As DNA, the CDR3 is TGTGCCAGCTCACCACGACAGGATGGCTACACCTTC.

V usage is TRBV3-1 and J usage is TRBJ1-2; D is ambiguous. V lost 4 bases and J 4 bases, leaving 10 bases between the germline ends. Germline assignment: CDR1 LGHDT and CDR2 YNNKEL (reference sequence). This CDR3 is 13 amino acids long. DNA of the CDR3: TGTGCCAGCAGCCCCGTCAGGAGCTATGGCTACACCTTC. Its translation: CASSPVRSYGYTF.

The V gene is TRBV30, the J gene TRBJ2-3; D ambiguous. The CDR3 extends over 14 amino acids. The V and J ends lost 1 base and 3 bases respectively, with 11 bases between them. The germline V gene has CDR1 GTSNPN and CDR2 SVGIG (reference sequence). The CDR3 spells CAWSARVATDTQYF. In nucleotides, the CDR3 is TGTGCCTGGAGTGCACGAGTAGCAACAGATACGCAGTATTTT.

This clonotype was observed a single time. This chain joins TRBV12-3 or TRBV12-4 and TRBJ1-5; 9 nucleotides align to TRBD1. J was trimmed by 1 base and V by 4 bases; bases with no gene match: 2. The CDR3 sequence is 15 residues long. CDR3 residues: CASSWGTGSNQPQHF. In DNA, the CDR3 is TGTGCCAGCAGTTGGGGGACAGGGAGCAATCAGCCCCAGCATTTT.

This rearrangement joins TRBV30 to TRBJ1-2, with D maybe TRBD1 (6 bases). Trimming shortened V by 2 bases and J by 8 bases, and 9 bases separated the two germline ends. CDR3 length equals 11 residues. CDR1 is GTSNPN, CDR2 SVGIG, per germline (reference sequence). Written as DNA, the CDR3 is TGTGCCTGGAGTCGGAGGGGGGGCTACACCTTC. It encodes CAWSRRGGYTF.

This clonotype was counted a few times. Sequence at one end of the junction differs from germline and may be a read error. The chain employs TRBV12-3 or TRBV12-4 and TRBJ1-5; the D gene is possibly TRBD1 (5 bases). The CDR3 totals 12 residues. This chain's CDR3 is CASSWGNQPQHF. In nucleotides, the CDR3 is TGTGCCAGCAGTTGGGGCAACCAGCCCCAGCATTTT.

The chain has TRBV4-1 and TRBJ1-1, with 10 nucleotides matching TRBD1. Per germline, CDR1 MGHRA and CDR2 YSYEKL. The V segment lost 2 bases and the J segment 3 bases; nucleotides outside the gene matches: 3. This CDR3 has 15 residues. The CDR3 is CASSQPGQGHTEAFF. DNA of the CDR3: TGCGCCAGCAGCCAACCGGGACAGGGGCACACTGAAGCTTTCTTT.

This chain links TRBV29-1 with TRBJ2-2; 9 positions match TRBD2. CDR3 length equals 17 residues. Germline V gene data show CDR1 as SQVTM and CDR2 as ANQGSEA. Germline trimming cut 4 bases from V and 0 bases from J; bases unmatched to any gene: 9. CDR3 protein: CSVGSGRGGANTGELFF. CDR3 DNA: TGCAGCGTTGGATCTGGGCGGGGGGGAGCGAACACCGGGGAGCTGTTTTTT.

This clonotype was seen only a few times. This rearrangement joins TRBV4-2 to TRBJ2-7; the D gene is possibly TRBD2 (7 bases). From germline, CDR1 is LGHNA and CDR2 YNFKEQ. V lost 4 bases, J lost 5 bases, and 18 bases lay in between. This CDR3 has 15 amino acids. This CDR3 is CASSRTTGRGDEQYF. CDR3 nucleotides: TGTGCCAGCAGCCGAACTACAGGGAGGGGAGACGAGCAGTACTTC.

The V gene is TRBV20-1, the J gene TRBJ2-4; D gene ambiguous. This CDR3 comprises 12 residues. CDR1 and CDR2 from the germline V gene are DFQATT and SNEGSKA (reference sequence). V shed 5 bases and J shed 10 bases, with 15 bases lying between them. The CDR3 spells CSAHGPPGIQYF. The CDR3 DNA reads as TGCAGTGCTCACGGCCCCCCCGGGATTCAGTACTTC.